The 22 T cell receptor beta chains reported below all come from one sample, sequenced in a study of identical twins. MiXCR, applied by TCRdb to the 5' RACE reads, yields one record per CDR3 protein. The sample lists under 1 million distinct CDR3 sequences; around 12% were seen once. These data were also filed under a second study, of yellow fever vaccine responses in identical twins.

The material sequenced was PBMCs. Receptors were obtained from a young woman in good health.

This clonotype was counted between two and nine times. The chain links TRBV6-5 to TRBJ2-2; no clear D. Germline CDR1 is MNHEY and CDR2 is SVGAGI. CDR3 length equals 16 residues. V lost 4 bases and J 4 bases, leaving 16 bases between the germline ends. CDR3 region: CASSLTGLRATGELFF. The CDR3 nucleotides read TGTGCCAGCAGTTTAACCGGGCTCCGGGCCACCGGGGAGCTGTTTTTT.

The chain is built from TRBV15 and TRBJ1-1, with D hard to call. Germline assignment: CDR1 LNHNV and CDR2 YYDKDF (reference sequence). V was trimmed by 5 bases and J by 8 bases, leaving 24 bases between them. The CDR3 extends over 16 amino acids. For the CDR3, the DNA is TGTGCCACCAGCCCTGCCCGAAAGGCACAATCGAGGGAAGCTTTCTTT. Translation gives CATSPARKAQSREAFF.

This clonotype came up a few times. The chain is built from TRBV18 and TRBJ1-2; the match to TRBD1 covers 8 bases. Germline loops: CDR1 KGHSH, CDR2 LQKENI. J gave up 5 bases and V 0 bases, and 5 bases lay outside the gene matches. The CDR3 totals 15 residues. In nucleotides, the CDR3 is TGTGCCAGCTCACCACCTCTCAACAGGGGGTATGGCTACACCTTC. Translating it yields CASSPPLNRGYGYTF.

This clonotype has a handful of counts. V gene TRBV6-6 combines with J gene TRBJ1-4, with D possibly TRBD1 on 5 matching bases. Germline V CDR1 and CDR2: MNHNY, SVGAGI (reference sequence). V gave up 6 bases and J gave up 8 bases, with 13 bases separating them. The CDR3 is made up of 13 amino acids. This CDR3 reads CASSPRDREKLFF. Here the CDR3 DNA reads TGTGCCAGCAGCCCCAGGGACCGGGAAAAACTGTTTTTT.

This clonotype was seen only a few times. DNA for the CDR3: TGTGCCAGCCTACAGGGGGCCGGCAAAAACATTCAGTACTTC. This codes for CASLQGAGKNIQYF. The chain joins TRBV2 to TRBJ2-4, with TRBD1 matching over 9 bases. Germline V gene lookup returns CDR1 SNHLY and CDR2 FYNNEI. The junction had 5 bases not matched to a gene; V was cut back by 8 bases and J by 3 bases. The CDR3 contains 14 residues.

This clonotype has just a few counts. The chain recombines TRBV12-5 with TRBJ2-1; 14 bases line up with TRBD2. V shed 3 bases and J 6 bases; nucleotides not matched to a gene: 4. This CDR3 comprises 16 residues. CDR1 is LGHNT, CDR2 FRNRAP, per germline. The CDR3 loop reads CASGFLTSGGANEQFF. DNA for the CDR3: TGTGCTAGTGGTTTCCTGACTAGCGGGGGGGCCAATGAGCAGTTCTTC.

This sequence joins TRBV4-1 and TRBJ1-6; tentatively, D is TRBD1 (6 bases). The CDR3 length is 16 residues. The V end lost 0 bases, the J end lost 2 bases, and 8 bases lay between the germline ends. In germline, CDR1 is MGHRA, CDR2 YSYEKL. The CDR3 sequence is CASSQEGGAYNSPLHF. In nucleotides, the CDR3 is TGCGCCAGCAGCCAAGAAGGGGGTGCCTATAATTCACCCCTCCACTTT.

The chain carries TRBV3-1 and TRBJ1-3; TRBD1 might be the D (6 bases). The germline V and J ends were trimmed by 5 bases and 4 bases, with 15 bases remaining between them. CDR1 and CDR2 from the germline V gene are LGHDT and YNNKEL (reference sequence). This CDR3 is 15 amino acids long. In nucleotides, the CDR3 is TGTGCCAGCAGCTCATTGGGGGGCACGGGAAACACCATATATTTT. Translated: CASSSLGGTGNTIYF.

This clonotype was seen a few times. V is TRBV3-1 and J is TRBJ1-1, with TRBD1 matching over 8 bases. CDR3 length equals 15 residues. V was clipped by 4 bases and J by 2 bases; unmatched bases: 6. From germline, CDR1 is LGHDT and CDR2 YNNKEL (reference sequence). The CDR3, as DNA: TGTGCCAGCAGCCCGTGGACAGGGAGTAACACTGAAGCTTTCTTT. This encodes CASSPWTGSNTEAFF.

A few counts support this clonotype. The CDR3 nucleotides read TGTGCCAGCAGCCCCGGGGTACTAAGCACAGATACGCAGTATTTT. Its translation is CASSPGVLSTDTQYF. This chain connects TRBV7-9 to TRBJ2-3, with TRBD2 as a possible D gene (5 bases). Per the germline V gene, CDR1 is SEHNR and CDR2 is FQNEAQ (reference sequence). V dropped 5 bases and J dropped 0 bases, with 12 bases sitting between them. The CDR3 loop spans 15 amino acids. Filled out from reference TRBV7-9 and TRBJ2-3, the complete variable domain reads DTGVSQNPRHKITKRGQNVTFRCDPISEHNRLYWYRQTLGQGPEFLTYFQNEAQLEKSRLLSDRFSAERPKGSFSTLEIQRTEQGDSAMYLCASSPGVLSTDTQYFGPGTRLTVL.

This clonotype was picked up a small number of times. The chain has TRBV20-1 and TRBJ2-7, with a weak D call TRBD2 (6 bases). Germline V gene sequence: CDR1 DFQATT, CDR2 SNEGSKA (reference sequence). The CDR3 spans 15 residues. Between the trimmed V and J ends, which lost 0 bases and 7 bases, there was a span of 19 bases. The CDR3 DNA sequence: TGCAGTGCTAGAGATGCTCGACTAGGGGAGAAGGAGCAGTACTTC. It yields the protein CSARDARLGEKEQYF.

J is TRBJ1-5 and V is TRBV27; 9 bases line up with TRBD1. J was trimmed by 0 bases and V by 6 bases; bases with no gene match: 12. The CDR3 contains 18 residues. Germline V gene sequence: CDR1 MNHEY, CDR2 SMNVEV (reference sequence). CDR3 bases: TGTGCCAGCAGCGTCCTACCCCGGGACAGGGATAGCAATCAGCCCCAGCATTTT. This encodes CASSVLPRDRDSNQPQHF.

The chain couples TRBV11-2 to TRBJ2-2; a weak D match, TRBD1 (5 bases). CDR1 and CDR2 (germline): SGHAT, FQNNGV. V lost 8 bases to trimming and J lost 3 bases, with 25 bases between them. The CDR3 is 18 amino acids. The CDR3 here is CASDSQGRWDGDTGELFF. The CDR3, as DNA: TGTGCCAGCGACTCGCAGGGCCGGTGGGATGGTGACACCGGGGAGCTGTTTTTT.

In its sample, this clonotype was seen many times. The chain uses TRBV12-3 or TRBV12-4 and TRBJ1-1; tentatively, D is TRBD1 (5 bases). Trimming removed 7 bases at V and 7 bases at J, with 19 bases between. The CDR3 is made up of 14 amino acids. The CDR3 DNA reads as TGTGCCAGCACCGAAGGGGCAAGTCCTCTTGAAGCTTTCTTT. This gives the protein CASTEGASPLEAFF.

This clonotype was seen a few times. J is TRBJ1-4 and V is TRBV19; a possible D gene is TRBD1 (5 bases). Germline assignment: CDR1 LNHDA and CDR2 SQIVND (reference sequence). V gave up 6 bases and J gave up 5 bases, with 16 bases separating them. The CDR3 has 15 residues. The CDR3, as DNA: TGTGCCAGTAGCCGCAGACAGATTCAGAATGAAAAACTGTTTTTT. It is translated as CASSRRQIQNEKLFF. The full variable domain, with the rest looked up from reference TRBV19 and TRBJ1-4, is DGGITQSPKYLFRKEGQNVTLSCEQNLNHDAMYWYRQDPGQGLRLIYYSQIVNDFQKGDIAEGYSVSREKKESFPLTVTSAQKNPTAFYLCASSRRQIQNEKLFFGSGTQLSVL.

This clonotype was counted only a few times. V is TRBV10-3 and J is TRBJ2-7, with 11 positions matching TRBD1. This CDR3 contains 13 residues. Trimming took 4 bases from V and 4 from J; bases not matched to a gene: 0. Germline V CDR1 and CDR2: ENHRY, SYGVKD. In DNA, the CDR3 is TGTGCCATCAGTGGGGACAGGGGGTACGAGCAGTACTTC. Its translation: CAISGDRGYEQYF.

This rearrangement joins TRBV7-8 to TRBJ2-2; D possibly corresponds to TRBD1 (6 bases). The germline CDR1 and CDR2 sequences are SGHVS and FQNEAQ. This CDR3 spans 17 amino acids. Deletions cut 1 base from V and 8 bases from J, with 20 bases between. CDR3 sequence: CASSLGLQGVGSGELFF. The CDR3 region has the DNA TGTGCCAGCAGCTTAGGATTACAGGGAGTAGGTTCGGGGGAGCTGTTTTTT. The whole variable domain, filled in from reference TRBV7-8 and TRBJ2-2, reads GAGVSQSPRYKVAKRGQDVALRCDPISGHVSLFWYQQALGQGPEFLTYFQNEAQLDKSGLPSDRFFAERPEGSVSTLKIQRTQQEDSAVYLCASSLGLQGVGSGELFFGEGSRLTVL.

The V gene is TRBV5-6, the J gene TRBJ2-7, with D possibly matching TRBD1 (5 bases). The CDR3 spans 12 residues. V was shortened by 4 bases and J by 3 bases, with 8 bases between the two germline ends. The germline gives CDR1 SGHDT, CDR2 YYEEEE. CDR3 in DNA: TGTGCCAGCAGCCTGGACAACTACGAGCAGTACGTC. This gives the protein CASSLDNYEQYV.

This clonotype was observed many times. The rearrangement joins TRBV7-9 to TRBJ1-4; 7 nucleotides agree with TRBD1. With 3 bases clipped from V and 0 bases from J, the junction kept 7 bases outside the gene matches. The CDR3 spans 17 residues. The V gene's germline CDR1 is SEHNR and CDR2 FQNEAQ (reference sequence). The CDR3, as DNA: TGTGCCAGCAGCTTGGGACAGAATCTTGCAACTAATGAAAAACTGTTTTTT. Encoded protein: CASSLGQNLATNEKLFF.

This clonotype was recorded a few times. This rearrangement joins TRBV7-9 to TRBJ2-1; D not resolved. Trimming stripped 2 bases from V and 4 bases from J, with 9 bases between. From germline, CDR1 is SEHNR and CDR2 FQNEAQ (reference sequence). This CDR3 is 14 amino acids long. CDR3 loop: CASSLPEDYNEQFF. The CDR3 coding sequence is TGTGCCAGCAGCTTACCCGAAGATTACAATGAGCAGTTCTTC.

The chain links TRBV11-2 to TRBJ2-2; TRBD1 is a possible D gene (5 bases). CDR1 and CDR2 from the germline V gene are SGHAT and FQNNGV. This CDR3 comprises 15 residues. The V and J ends lost 5 bases and 2 bases respectively, with 12 bases between them. The CDR3 DNA reads TGTGCCAGCAGCGGGGCCAGCGTTAACACCGGGGAGCTGTTTTTT. Its translation: CASSGASVNTGELFF.

The chain combines TRBV7-3 with TRBJ2-5; D tentatively reads TRBD1 or TRBD2 (5 bases each). In germline, CDR1 is SGHTA, CDR2 FQGTGA. V lost 4 bases to trimming and J lost 3 bases, with 15 bases between them. The CDR3 has 15 amino acids. The CDR3: CASSSGPGTKETQYF. Here the CDR3 DNA reads TGTGCCAGCAGCTCAGGACCAGGGACCAAAGAGACCCAGTACTTC.